The next 4 T cell receptor beta chains were all read from a single sample in a study of molecular identifiers for immune sequencing clone quantification. In TCRdb, the PCR reads were re-called with MiXCR into one record per CDR3 protein. The sample consists of some 89,000 distinct CDR3 sequences, 20% to 25% of them appearing once. The material sequenced was naive CD8+ T cells from blood, with Jurkat cell RNA spiked in. Subset indicated: FACS-sorted CD8+CD4-CCR7+CD45RA+ naive T cells. The receptor source for this set is a human donor in good health. Some libraries in this study had Jurkat cell RNA spiked in.

Only a few counts were recorded for this clonotype. The chain combines TRBV12-3 or TRBV12-4 with TRBJ2-2, with 8 bases lining up with TRBD2. Trimming took 3 bases from V and 7 from J; bases not matched to a gene: 7. CDR3 length equals 15 residues. The CDR3 coding sequence is TGTGCCAGCAGTTTCTGGCGGGGGGCCGGCGGGGAGCTGTTTTTT. Protein product: CASSFWRGAGGELFF.

This clonotype occurred many times. V is TRBV4-3 and J is TRBJ2-7; 8 bases are a match to TRBD2. Germline CDR1 LGHNA, CDR2 YSLEER. V lost 6 bases and J lost 5; bases outside the gene matches: 9. The CDR3 runs 14 residues. This chain's CDR3 is CASRPGLGVNEQYF. The CDR3 DNA reads TGCGCCAGCAGACCGGGACTAGGGGTAAACGAGCAGTACTTC.

Details on this clonotype: It may be a read error: a sequence one base away is much more abundant. No conserved phenylalanine or tryptophan is present at the end of the CDR3, so a read error is the likely explanation. CDR3 protein: CASSQDAAPVQFS. CDR3 DNA sequence: TGCGCCAGCAGCCAAGATGCAGCACCGGTACAGTTCTCC. The gene calls are TRBV4-1 and TRBJ2-1; D remains unclear. Trimming stripped 0 bases from V and 13 bases from J, with 13 bases between. Germline-derived CDR1 and CDR2 are MGHRA and YSYEKL. The CDR3 contains 13 residues.

This clonotype was observed many times. The gene calls are TRBV4-1 and TRBJ2-1; TRBD1 might be the D (6 bases). The CDR3 extends over 13 amino acids. Deletions cut 8 bases from V and 8 bases from J, with 16 bases between. Germline-derived CDR1 and CDR2 are MGHRA and YSYEKL. CDR3 protein: CASSGAGADEQFF. CDR3 bases: TGCGCCAGCTCCGGCGCAGGGGCGGATGAGCAGTTCTTC.